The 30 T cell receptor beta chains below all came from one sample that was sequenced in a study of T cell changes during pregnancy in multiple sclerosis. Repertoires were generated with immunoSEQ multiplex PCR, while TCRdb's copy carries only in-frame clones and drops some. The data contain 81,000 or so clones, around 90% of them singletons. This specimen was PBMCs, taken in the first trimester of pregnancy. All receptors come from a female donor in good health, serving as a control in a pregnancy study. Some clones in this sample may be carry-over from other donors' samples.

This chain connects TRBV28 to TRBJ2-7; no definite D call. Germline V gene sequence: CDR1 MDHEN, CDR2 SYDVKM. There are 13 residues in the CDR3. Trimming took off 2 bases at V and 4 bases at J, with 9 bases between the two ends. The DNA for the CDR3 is TGTGCCAGCAGTTTAAGCCCGGAGTACGAGCAGTACTTC. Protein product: CASSLSPEYEQYF.

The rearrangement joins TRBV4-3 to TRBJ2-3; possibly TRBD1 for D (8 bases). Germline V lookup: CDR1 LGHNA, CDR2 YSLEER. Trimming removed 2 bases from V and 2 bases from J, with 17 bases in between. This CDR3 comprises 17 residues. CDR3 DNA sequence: TGCGCCAGCAGCCAAACAGGGGGGCGGGAGATCACAGATACGCAGTATTTT. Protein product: CASSQTGGREITDTQYF.

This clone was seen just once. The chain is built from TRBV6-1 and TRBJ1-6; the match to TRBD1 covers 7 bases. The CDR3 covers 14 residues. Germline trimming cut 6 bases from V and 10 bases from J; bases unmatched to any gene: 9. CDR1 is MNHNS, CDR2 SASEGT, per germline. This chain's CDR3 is CASSEGAPGSPLHF. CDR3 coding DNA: TGTGCCAGCAGCGAGGGGGCCCCAGGGTCACCCCTCCACTTT.

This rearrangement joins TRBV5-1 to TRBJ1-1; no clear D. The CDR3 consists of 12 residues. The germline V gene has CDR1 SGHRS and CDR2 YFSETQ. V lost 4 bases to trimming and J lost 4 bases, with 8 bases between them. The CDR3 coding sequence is TGCGCCAGCAGCGCGGAGGGCACTGAAGCTTTCTTT. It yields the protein CASSAEGTEAFF.

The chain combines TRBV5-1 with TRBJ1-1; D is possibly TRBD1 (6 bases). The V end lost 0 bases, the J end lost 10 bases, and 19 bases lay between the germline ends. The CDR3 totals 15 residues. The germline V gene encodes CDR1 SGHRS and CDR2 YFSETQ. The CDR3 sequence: CASSLDLPQGLGAFF. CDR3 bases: TGCGCCAGCAGCTTGGATCTCCCACAGGGATTAGGAGCTTTCTTT.

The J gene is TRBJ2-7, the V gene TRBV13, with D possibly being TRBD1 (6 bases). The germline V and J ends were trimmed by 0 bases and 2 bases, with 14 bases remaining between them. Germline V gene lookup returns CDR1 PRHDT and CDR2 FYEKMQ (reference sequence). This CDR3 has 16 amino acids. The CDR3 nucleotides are TGTGCCAGCAGCTTAGGGGGAGAGGGGGAGACCTACGAGCAGTACTTC. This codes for CASSLGGEGETYEQYF. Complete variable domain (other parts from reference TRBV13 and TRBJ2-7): AAGVIQSPRHLIKEKRETATLKCYPIPRHDTVYWYQQGPGQDPQFLISFYEKMQSDKGSIPDRFSAQQFSDYHSELNMSSLELGDSALYFCASSLGGEGETYEQYFGPGTRLTVT.

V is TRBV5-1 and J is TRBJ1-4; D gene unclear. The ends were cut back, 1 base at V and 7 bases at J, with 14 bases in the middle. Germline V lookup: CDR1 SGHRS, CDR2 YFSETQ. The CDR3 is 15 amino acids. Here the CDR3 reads CASSLWAADTEKLFF. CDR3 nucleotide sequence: TGCGCCAGCAGCTTGTGGGCAGCAGATACTGAAAAACTGTTTTTT.

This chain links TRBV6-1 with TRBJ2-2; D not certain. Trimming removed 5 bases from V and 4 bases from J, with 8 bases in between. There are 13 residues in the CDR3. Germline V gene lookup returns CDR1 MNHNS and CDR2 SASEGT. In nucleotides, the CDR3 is TGTGCCAGCAGTTTTTCCATCACCGGGGAGCTGTTTTTT. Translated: CASSFSITGELFF.

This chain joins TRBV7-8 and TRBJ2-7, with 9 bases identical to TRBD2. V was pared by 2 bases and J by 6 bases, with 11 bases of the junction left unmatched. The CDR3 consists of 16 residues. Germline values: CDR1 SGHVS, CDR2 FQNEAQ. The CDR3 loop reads CASSLKRVAGEGEQYF. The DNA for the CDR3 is TGTGCCAGCAGCTTAAAGCGGGTAGCGGGAGAGGGCGAGCAGTACTTC. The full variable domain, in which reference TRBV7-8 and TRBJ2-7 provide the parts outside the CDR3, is GAGVSQSPRYKVAKRGQDVALRCDPISGHVSLFWYQQALGQGPEFLTYFQNEAQLDKSGLPSDRFFAERPEGSVSTLKIQRTQQEDSAVYLCASSLKRVAGEGEQYFGPGTRLTVT.

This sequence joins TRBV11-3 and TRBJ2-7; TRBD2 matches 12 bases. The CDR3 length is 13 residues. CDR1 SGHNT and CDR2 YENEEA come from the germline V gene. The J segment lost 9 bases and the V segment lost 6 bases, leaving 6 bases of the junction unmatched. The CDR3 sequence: CASSPGTSGLQYF. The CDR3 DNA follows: TGTGCCAGCAGTCCCGGGACTAGCGGGCTGCAGTACTTC. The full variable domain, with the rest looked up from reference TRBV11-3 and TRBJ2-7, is EAGVVQSPRYKIIEKKQPVAFWCNPISGHNTLYWYLQNLGQGPELLIRYENEEAVDDSQLPKDRFSAERLKGVDSTLKIQPAELGDSAVYLCASSPGTSGLQYFGPGTRLTVT.

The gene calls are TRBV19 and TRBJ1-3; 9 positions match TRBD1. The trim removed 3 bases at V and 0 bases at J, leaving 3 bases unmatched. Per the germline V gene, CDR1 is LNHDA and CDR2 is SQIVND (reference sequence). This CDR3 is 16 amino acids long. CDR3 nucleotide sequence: TGTGCCAGTAGTATGGGACAGGGAATCTCTGGAAACACCATATATTTT. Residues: CASSMGQGISGNTIYF.

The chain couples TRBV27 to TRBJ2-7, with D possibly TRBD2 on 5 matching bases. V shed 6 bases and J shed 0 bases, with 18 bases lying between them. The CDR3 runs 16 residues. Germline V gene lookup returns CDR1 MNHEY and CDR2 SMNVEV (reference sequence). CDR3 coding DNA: TGTGCCAGCAGCCAACTCTACGCCGGGAACTCCTACGAGCAGTACTTC. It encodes CASSQLYAGNSYEQYF.

The CDR3 coding sequence is TGTGCCAGCAGCTCCCCGGGACAGGGAGCAACCGGGGAGCTGTTTTTT. Translated: CASSSPGQGATGELFF. The chain carries TRBV7-9 and TRBJ2-2; 9 nucleotides line up with TRBD1. Germline V gives CDR1 SEHNR, CDR2 FQNEAQ (reference sequence). V lost 4 bases to trimming and J lost 5 bases; unmatched junction nucleotides: 8. This CDR3 comprises 16 residues.

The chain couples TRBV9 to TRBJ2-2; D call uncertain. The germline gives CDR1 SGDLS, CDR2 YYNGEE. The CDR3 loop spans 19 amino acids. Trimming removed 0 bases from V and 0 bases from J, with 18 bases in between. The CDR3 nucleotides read TGTGCCAGCAGCGTAGGAAGATTCGTGGCCAGATCGAACACCGGGGAGCTGTTTTTT. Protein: CASSVGRFVARSNTGELFF.

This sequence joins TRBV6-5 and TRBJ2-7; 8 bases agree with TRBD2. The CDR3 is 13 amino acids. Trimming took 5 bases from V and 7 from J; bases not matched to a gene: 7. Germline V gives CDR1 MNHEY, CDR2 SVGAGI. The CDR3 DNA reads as TGTGCCAGCAGTACCGGGGGGGTTGGGGAGCAGTACTTC. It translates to CASSTGGVGEQYF.

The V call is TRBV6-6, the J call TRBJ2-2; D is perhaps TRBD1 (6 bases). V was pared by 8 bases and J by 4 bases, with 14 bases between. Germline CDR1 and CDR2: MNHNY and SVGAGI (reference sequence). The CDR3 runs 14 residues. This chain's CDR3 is CASRQTGVTGELFF. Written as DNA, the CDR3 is TGTGCCAGCCGCCAGACAGGAGTCACCGGGGAGCTGTTTTTT.

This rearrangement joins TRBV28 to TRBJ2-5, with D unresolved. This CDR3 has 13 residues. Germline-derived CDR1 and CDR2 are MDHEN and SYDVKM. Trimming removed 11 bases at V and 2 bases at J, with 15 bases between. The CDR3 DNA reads TGTGCCGCGAACGAGACACCTCAAGAGACCCAGTACTTC. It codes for CAANETPQETQYF.

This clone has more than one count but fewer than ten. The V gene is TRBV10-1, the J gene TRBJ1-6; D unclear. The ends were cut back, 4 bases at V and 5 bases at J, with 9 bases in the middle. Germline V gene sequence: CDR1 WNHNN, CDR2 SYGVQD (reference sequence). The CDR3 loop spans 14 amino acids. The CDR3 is CASSGGQDNSPLHF. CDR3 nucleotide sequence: TGCGCCAGCAGTGGAGGTCAAGATAATTCACCCCTCCACTTT.

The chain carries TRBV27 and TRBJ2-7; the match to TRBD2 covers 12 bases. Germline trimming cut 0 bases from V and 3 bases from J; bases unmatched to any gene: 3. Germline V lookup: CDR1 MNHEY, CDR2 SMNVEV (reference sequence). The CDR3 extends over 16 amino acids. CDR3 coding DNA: TGTGCCAGCAGTTTATCGGTACTAGCGGGGGGCTACGAGCAGTACTTC. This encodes CASSLSVLAGGYEQYF.

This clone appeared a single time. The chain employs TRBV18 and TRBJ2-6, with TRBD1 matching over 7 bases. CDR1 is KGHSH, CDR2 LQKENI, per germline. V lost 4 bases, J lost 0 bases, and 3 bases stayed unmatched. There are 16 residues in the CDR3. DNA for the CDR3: TGTGCCAGCTCACGGGACAGAAGCTCTGGGGCCAACGTCCTGACTTTC. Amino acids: CASSRDRSSGANVLTF.

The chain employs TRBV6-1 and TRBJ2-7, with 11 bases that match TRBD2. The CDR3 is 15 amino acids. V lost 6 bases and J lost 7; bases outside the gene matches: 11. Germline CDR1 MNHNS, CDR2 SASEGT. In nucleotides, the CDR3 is TGTGCCAGCAGCCCTATCCTAGCGGGGGGCCCGGAGCAGTACTTC. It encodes CASSPILAGGPEQYF.

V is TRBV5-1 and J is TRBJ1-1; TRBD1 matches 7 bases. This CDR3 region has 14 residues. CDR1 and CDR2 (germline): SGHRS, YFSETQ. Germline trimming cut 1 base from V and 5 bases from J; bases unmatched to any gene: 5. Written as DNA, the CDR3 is TGCGCCAGCAGCTTGAGGGGGCGCGGGACTGAAGCTTTCTTT. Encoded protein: CASSLRGRGTEAFF.

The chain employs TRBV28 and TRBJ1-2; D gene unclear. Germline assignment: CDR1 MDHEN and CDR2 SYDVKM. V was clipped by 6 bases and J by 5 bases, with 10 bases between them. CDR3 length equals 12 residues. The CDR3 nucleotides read TGTGCCAGCAGCAGACATAAATATGGCTACACCTTC. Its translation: CASSRHKYGYTF.

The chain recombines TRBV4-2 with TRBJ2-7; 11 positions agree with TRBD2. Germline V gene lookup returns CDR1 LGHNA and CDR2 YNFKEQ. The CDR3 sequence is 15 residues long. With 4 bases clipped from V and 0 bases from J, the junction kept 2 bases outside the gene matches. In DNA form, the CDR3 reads TGTGCCAGCAGCCCAGGGACTAGCGGCTCCTACGAGCAGTACTTC. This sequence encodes CASSPGTSGSYEQYF.

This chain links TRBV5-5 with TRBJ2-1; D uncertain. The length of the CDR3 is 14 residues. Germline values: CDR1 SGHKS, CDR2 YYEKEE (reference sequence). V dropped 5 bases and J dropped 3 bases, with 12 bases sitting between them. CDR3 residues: CASSPDLFYNEQFF. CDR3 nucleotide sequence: TGTGCCAGCAGTCCAGACTTGTTCTACAATGAGCAGTTCTTC.

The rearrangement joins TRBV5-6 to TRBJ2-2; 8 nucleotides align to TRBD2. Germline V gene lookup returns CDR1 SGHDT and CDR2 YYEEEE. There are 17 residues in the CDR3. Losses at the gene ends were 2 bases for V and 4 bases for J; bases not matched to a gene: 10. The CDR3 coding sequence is TGTGCCAGCAGCTTCCTGGGACTAGGGTCCCCCACCGGGGAGCTGTTTTTT. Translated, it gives CASSFLGLGSPTGELFF.

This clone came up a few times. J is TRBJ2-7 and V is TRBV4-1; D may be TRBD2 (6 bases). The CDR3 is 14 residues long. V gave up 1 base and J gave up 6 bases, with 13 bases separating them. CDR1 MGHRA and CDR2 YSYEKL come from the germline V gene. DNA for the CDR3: TGCGCCAGCAGCCAAGGAAGGGGACTTGCCGAGCAGTACTTC. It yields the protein CASSQGRGLAEQYF.

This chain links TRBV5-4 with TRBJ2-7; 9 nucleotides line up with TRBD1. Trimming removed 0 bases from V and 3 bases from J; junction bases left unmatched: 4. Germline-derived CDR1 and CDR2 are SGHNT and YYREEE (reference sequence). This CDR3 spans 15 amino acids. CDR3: CASSLGGQGGYEQYF. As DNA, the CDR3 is TGTGCCAGCAGCTTGGGGGGACAGGGTGGCTACGAGCAGTACTTC.

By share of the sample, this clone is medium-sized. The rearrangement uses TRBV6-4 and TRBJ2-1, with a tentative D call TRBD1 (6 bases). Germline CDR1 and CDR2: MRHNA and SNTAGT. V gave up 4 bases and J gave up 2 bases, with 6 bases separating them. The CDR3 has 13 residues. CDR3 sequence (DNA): TGTGCCAGCAGTGGGGACACCTACAATGAGCAGTTCTTC. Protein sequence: CASSGDTYNEQFF.

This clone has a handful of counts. The CDR3 sequence: CASSSPGPRSGELFF. Written as DNA, the CDR3 is TGTGCCAGCAGTTCCCCAGGGCCCCGATCCGGGGAGCTGTTTTTT. V gene TRBV6-5 combines with J gene TRBJ2-2; weak D call: TRBD1 (5 bases). The germline gives CDR1 MNHEY, CDR2 SVGAGI. The CDR3 spans 15 residues. V lost 4 bases and J lost 6, with 15 bases in between.